This TCR beta chain was identified in a study of blood T cell repertoires in COVID-19 (dated by TCRdb to 2019 to 2021). Background on the whole study: Samples from collaborators originated in the United States, Italy and Spain and spanned both the acute and convalescent phases of COVID-19. The prospective study material was composed of cDNA or gDNA derived from T cells, B-cell-depleted T cells, or PBMCs. Subjects who had been exposed to COVID-19, were actively infected with it, or had recovered from it provided the deeply sampled blood TCRbeta repertoires that made up the dataset. The repertoires were made available in a free public database intended to serve as a resource for research on the immune response to SARS-CoV-2. Samples were obtained from the ongoing ImmuneRACE study (first 160 participants) and from over 1,000 subjects provided by 6 global collaborators. The sample metadata nearly always contained a de-identified subject ID, COVID-19 status, age in years and sex. Where available, HLA class I and class II types were obtained from metadata supplied by the sample provider rather than from assay-based typing. Findings and caveats that apply to the study as a whole: Clinical and demographic metadata were provided uncurated, with the amount varying by source and participant.

As concerns this clone: Its antigen specificity is not known. There are no base qualities to consult, and no much larger clone falls within one base.

The germline V gene yields SQVTM for CDR1 and ANQGSEA for CDR2. Counted from cysteine to phenylalanine, this CDR3 has 13 amino acids. Just the 39-base CDR3 DNA is kept, in frame starting at base 1. The junction shows trimming of 6 bases on V and 1 base on J, plus 10 bases between the germline ends. Participants in the prospective study were aged roughly 18 to 100 years, lived in 20 to 25 United States geographic areas, and enrolled through a virtual design. In the prospective study, cohorts were assigned on the basis of participant-reported clinical history obtained from a screening survey and a study questionnaire. Exposed participants had been in contact with someone with a PCR-confirmed or clinician-diagnosed COVID-19 case within 2 weeks of study entry. Each participant in the prospective study had whole blood, serum and a nasopharyngeal or oropharyngeal swab collected by mobile phlebotomists. Prospective study participants could optionally give additional blood draws and questionnaires over an approximately two-month period. Blood samples from the prospective study were shipped frozen or at room temperature prior to DNA extraction.

TCRbeta CDR3 regions were amplified from genomic DNA using the immunoSEQ Assay, a bias-controlled multiplex PCR. As for how the authors treated the data: The number of nucleated cells in each sample was estimated from the amplification of reference gene primers within the assay. To quantify the absolute abundance of each unique TCRbeta CDR3 rearrangement, sequence reads were collapsed and filtered. For each sample, productive Simpson clonality was calculated by taking the square root of Simpson's diversity index across productive rearrangements. Entries here come from immuneACCESS through TCRdb and include only in-frame sequences with V and J called. Some clones fail to appear in such tables; in the studies checked, an unresolved V gene covers under half of the shortfall, and the cause of the remainder is unknown. The V and J calls and clone size come from that table; D and trimming were worked out from the DNA. The sample table lists 150,000 to 200,000 clones, around 80% of them with a count of one. Under 15% of the sample is taken by the ten largest.

Sequences were obtained from PBMCs or T cells enriched from blood (not recorded which). Rearrangement joined TRBV29-1 to TRBJ1-5; TRBD1 might be the D gene, on 5 matching bases. This sequence originates from a man between 60 and 75 years old who had been exposed to COVID-19. The CDR3 protein is CSVEEGSNQPQHF. The DNA sequence reads TGCAGCGTAGAGGAGGGGAGCAATCAGCCCCAGCATTTT.